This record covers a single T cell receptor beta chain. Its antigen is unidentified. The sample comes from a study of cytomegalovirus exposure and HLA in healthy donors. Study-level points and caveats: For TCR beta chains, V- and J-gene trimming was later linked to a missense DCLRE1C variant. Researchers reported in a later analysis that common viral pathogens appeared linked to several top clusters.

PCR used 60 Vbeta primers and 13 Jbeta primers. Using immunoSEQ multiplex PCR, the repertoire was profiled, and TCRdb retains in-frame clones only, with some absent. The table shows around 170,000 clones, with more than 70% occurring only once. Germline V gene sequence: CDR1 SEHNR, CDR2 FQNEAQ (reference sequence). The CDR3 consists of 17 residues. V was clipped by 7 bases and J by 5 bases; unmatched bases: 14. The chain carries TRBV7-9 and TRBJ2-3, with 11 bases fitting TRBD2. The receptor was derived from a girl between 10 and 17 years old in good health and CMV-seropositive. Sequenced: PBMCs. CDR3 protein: CASTSDLRLAGLDTQYF. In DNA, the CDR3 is TGTGCCAGCACCTCGGACTTAAGACTAGCGGGATTAGATACGCAGTATTTT.